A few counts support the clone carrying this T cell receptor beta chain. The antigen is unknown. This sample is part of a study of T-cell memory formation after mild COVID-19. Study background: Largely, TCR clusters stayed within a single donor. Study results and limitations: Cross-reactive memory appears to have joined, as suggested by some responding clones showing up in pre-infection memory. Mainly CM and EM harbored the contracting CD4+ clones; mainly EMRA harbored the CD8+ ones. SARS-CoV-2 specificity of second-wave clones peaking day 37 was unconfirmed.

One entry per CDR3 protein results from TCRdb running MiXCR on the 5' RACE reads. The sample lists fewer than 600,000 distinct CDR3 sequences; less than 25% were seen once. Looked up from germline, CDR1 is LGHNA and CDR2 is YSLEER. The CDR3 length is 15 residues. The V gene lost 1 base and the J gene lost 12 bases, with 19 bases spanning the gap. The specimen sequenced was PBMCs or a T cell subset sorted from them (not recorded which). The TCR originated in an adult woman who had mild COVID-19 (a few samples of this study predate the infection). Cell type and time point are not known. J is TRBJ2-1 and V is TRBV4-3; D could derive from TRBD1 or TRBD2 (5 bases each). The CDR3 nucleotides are TGCGCCAGCAGCCAAGGTGGTGGGACCCCAACATTGCAGTTCTTC. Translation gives CASSQGGGTPTLQFF.